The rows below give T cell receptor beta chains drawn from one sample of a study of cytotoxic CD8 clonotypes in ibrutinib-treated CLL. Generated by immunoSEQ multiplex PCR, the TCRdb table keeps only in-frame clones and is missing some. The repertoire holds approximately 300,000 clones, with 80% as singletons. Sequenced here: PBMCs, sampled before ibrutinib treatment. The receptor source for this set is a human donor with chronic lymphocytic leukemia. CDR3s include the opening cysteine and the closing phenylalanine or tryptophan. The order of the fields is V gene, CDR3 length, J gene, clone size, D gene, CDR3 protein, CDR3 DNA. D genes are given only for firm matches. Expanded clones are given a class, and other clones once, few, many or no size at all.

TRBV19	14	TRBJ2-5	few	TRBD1	CASSRTGAGETQYF	TGTGCCAGTAGTAGGACAGGGGCCGGGGAGACCCAGTACTTC
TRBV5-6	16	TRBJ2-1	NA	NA	CAGSSTHWSSYNEQFF	TGTGCCGGCAGCTCCACCCATTGGAGCTCCTACAATGAGCAGTTCTTC
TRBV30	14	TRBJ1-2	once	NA	CAWSRQAVIRGYTF	TGTGCCTGGAGTCGGCAGGCCGTCATTAGGGGCTACACCTTC
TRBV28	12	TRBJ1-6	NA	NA	CASSPAHSPLHF	TGTGCCAGCAGTCCGGCGCATTCACCCCTCCACTTT
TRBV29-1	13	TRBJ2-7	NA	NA	CSVDRLGDYEQYF	TGCAGCGTTGACCGGCTCGGAGACTACGAGCAGTACTTC
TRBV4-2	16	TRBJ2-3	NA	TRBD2	CASSQVQAGGTDTQYF	TGTGCCAGCAGCCAAGTTCAAGCGGGGGGCACAGATACGCAGTATTTT
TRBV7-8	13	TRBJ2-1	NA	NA	CASSWAGNYEQFF	TGTGCCAGCAGCTGGGCAGGTAACTATGAGCAGTTCTTC
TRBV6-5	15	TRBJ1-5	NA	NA	CASTPHQGNGQPQHF	TGTGCCAGCACACCTCACCAGGGGAACGGTCAGCCCCAGCATTTT
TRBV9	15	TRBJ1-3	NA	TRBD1	CASSVGVGGIDTIYF	TGTGCCAGCAGCGTAGGTGTAGGGGGCATAGACACCATATATTTT
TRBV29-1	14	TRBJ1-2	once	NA	CSVIGQGPIQIYTF	TGCAGCGTTATCGGGCAGGGTCCCATTCAAATCTACACCTTC
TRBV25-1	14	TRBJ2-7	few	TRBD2	CASSPFTSGYEQYF	TGTGCCAGCAGTCCCTTCACTAGCGGCTACGAGCAGTACTTC
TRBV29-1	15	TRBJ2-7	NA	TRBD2	CSVVTSGSRSYEQYF	TGCAGCGTTGTGACTAGCGGGAGCAGGTCCTACGAGCAGTACTTC
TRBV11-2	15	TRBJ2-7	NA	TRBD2	CASTKSVAGVNEQYF	TGTGCCAGCACTAAGAGTGTAGCGGGAGTAAACGAGCAGTACTTC
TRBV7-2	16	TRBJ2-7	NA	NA	CASSHSLSMGSYEQYF	TGTGCCAGCAGCCATTCTCTCTCCATGGGATCCTACGAGCAGTACTTC
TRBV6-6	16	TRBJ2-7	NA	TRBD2	CASSYRGLAGDYEQYF	TGTGCCAGCAGTTACCGCGGACTAGCGGGAGACTACGAGCAGTACTTC
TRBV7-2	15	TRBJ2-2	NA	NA	CASSLAQPGAGELFF	TGTGCCAGCAGCTTAGCACAACCCGGGGCCGGGGAGCTGTTTTTT
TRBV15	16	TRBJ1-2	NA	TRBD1	CATSGLRQGEHYGYTF	TGTGCCACCAGCGGGCTAAGACAGGGGGAGCACTATGGCTACACCTTC
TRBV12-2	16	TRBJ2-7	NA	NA	CASRLLRQGGFYEQYF	TGTGCAAGTCGCCTCCTAAGACAGGGAGGATTCTACGAGCAGTACTTC
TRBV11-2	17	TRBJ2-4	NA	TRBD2	CASSLDLASGIGDIQYF	TGTGCCAGCAGCTTAGATCTGGCTAGCGGGATTGGGGACATTCAGTACTTC
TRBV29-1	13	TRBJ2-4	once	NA	CSVVAQGGNIQYF	TGCAGCGTTGTAGCCCAGGGGGGGAACATTCAGTACTTC
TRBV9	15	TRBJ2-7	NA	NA	CASSLRSWDSYEQYF	TGTGCCAGCAGCCTCCGTAGTTGGGACTCCTACGAGCAGTACTTC
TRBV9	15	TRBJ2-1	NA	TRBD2	CASSHSGRAVDEQFF	TGTGCCAGCAGCCATAGCGGGAGGGCCGTCGATGAGCAGTTCTTC
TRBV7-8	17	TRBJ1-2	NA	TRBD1	CASSLVVRGRGNYGYTF	TGTGCCAGCAGCTTAGTGGTCAGGGGGAGAGGGAACTATGGCTACACCTTC
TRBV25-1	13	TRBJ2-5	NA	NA	CASIPRVGETQYF	TGTGCCAGCATACCCCGGGTCGGGGAGACCCAGTACTTC
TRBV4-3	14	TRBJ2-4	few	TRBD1	CASSLRTGESIQYF	TGCGCCAGCAGCCTCAGGACAGGGGAGAGCATTCAGTACTTC
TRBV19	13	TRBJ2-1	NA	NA	CASSISTPNEQFF	TGTGCCAGTAGTATCTCGACTCCCAATGAGCAGTTCTTC
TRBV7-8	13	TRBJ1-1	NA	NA	CASSSQPNTEAFF	TGTGCCAGCAGCTCCCAGCCGAACACTGAAGCTTTCTTT
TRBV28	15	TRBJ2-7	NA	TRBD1	CASSAWTGDHDEQYF	TGTGCCAGCAGTGCCTGGACAGGGGATCACGACGAGCAGTACTTC
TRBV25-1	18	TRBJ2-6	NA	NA	CASSASPGLSSGANVLTF	TGTGCCAGCAGTGCTTCACCGGGACTTAGCTCTGGGGCCAACGTCCTGACTTTC
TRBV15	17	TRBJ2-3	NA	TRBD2	CATSRGETSGVTDTQYF	TGTGCCACCAGCAGAGGTGAAACTAGCGGGGTGACAGATACGCAGTATTTT
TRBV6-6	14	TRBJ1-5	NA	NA	CASSATHSNQPQHF	TGTGCCAGCTCGGCGACACATAGTAATCAGCCCCAGCATTTT
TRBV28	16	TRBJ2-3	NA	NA	CASSFEGRAGTDTQYF	TGTGCCAGCTCCTTTGAGGGGCGGGCCGGCACAGATACGCAGTATTTT
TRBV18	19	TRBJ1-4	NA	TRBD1	CASSPRGTGEPATNEKLFF	TGTGCCAGCTCACCACGGGGGACAGGGGAGCCAGCAACTAATGAAAAACTGTTTTTT
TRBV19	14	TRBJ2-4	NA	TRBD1	CASSDRVGKNIQYF	TGTGCCAGTAGTGACAGGGTCGGCAAAAACATTCAGTACTTC
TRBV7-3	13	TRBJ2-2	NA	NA	CASSLSGSGELFF	TGTGCCAGCAGCTTATCTGGGTCCGGGGAGCTGTTTTTT
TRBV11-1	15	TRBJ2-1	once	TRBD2	CASSPGTSADNEQFF	TGTGCCAGCAGCCCAGGGACTAGCGCAGACAATGAGCAGTTCTTC
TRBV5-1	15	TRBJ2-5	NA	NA	CASSDLQADQETQYF	TGCGCCAGCAGTGATCTCCAGGCGGACCAAGAGACCCAGTACTTC
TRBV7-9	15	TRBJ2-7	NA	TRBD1	CASSFLGQGAVEQYF	TGTGCCAGCAGCTTCCTTGGACAGGGGGCAGTAGAGCAGTACTTC
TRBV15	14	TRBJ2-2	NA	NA	CATSRERGTGELFF	TGTGCCACCAGCAGAGAGAGGGGCACCGGGGAGCTGTTTTTT
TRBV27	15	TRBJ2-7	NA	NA	CASSIGQRVSWEQYF	TGTGCCAGCAGTATCGGTCAGCGGGTCAGCTGGGAGCAGTACTTC
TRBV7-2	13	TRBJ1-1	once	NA	CASSFYMNTEAFF	TGTGCCAGCAGCTTTTATATGAACACTGAAGCTTTCTTT
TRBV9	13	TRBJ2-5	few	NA	CASSEAAQETQYF	TGTGCCAGCAGCGAAGCGGCCCAAGAGACCCAGTACTTC
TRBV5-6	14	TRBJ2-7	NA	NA	CASSLWGASYEQYF	TGTGCCAGCAGCTTATGGGGGGCTAGCTACGAGCAGTACTTC
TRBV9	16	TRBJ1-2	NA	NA	CASSFDSSPSSGGYTF	TGTGCCAGCAGCTTTGACTCTTCCCCCTCCTCGGGCGGCTACACCTTC
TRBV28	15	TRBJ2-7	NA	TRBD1	CASSLFGTGDHEQYF	TGTGCCAGCAGTTTATTTGGGACAGGGGACCACGAGCAGTACTTC
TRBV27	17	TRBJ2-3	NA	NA	CASSARPFSIPTDTQYF	TGTGCCAGCAGTGCGCGCCCCTTTTCGATTCCCACAGATACGCAGTATTTT